This T cell receptor (beta chain) emerged from a study of graft-versus-host responses after intestinal transplantation. Study background: Multivisceral, liver-intestinal, or isolated intestinal transplants were performed in recipients. Whole-study results and caveats: Patients who carried graft-donor T cell macrochimerism also had high graft-versus-host to host-versus-graft clonal ratios in their allografts.

Libraries were prepared by immunoSEQ multiplex PCR; TCRdb keeps only in-frame clonotypes and omits some of them. The table lists fewer than 65,000 clones, 89% of them singletons, with 0.5% to 0.7% in the top ten. Germline CDR1 reads MNHEY; CDR2 reads SVGAGI. The CDR3 length is 13 residues. V dropped 5 bases and J dropped 12 bases, with 17 bases sitting between them. This clone was observed a few times. Antigen unknown. The sequences come from unstimulated CD4+ T cells sorted from spleen or lymph node cells, collected before transplant. J is TRBJ2-4 and V is TRBV6-5; maybe TRBD1 (6 bases). The source of this sequence is a human donor who was the organ donor for an intestinal transplant. The CDR3: CASSDRTLGTQYF. CDR3 coding DNA: TGTGCCAGCAGTGACAGGACATTGGGAACTCAGTACTTC.